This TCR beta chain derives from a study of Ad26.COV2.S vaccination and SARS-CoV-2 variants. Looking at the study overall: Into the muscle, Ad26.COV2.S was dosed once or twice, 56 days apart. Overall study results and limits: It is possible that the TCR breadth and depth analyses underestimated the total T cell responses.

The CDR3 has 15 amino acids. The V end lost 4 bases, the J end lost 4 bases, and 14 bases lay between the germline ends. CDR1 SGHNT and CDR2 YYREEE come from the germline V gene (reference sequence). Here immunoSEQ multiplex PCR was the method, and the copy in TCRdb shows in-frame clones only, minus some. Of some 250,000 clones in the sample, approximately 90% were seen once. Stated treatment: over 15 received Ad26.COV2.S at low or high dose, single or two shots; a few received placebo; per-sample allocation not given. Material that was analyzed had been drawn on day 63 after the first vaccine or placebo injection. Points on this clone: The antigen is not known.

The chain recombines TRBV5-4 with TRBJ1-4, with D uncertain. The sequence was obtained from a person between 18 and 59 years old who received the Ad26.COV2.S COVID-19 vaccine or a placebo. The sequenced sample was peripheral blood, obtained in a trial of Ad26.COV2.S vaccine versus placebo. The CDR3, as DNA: TGTGCCAGCAGCCTAGACGGTGCCCTTAATGAAAAACTGTTTTTT. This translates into CASSLDGALNEKLFF. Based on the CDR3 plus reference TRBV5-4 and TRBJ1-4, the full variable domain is ETGVTQSPTHLIKTRGQQVTLRCSSQSGHNTVSWYQQALGQGPQFIFQYYREEENGRGNFPPRFSGLQFPNYSSELNVNALELDDSALYLCASSLDGALNEKLFFGSGTQLSVL.